The following is a T cell receptor beta chain sequence with its context. What it recognizes is unknown. These data are taken from a study of cytomegalovirus exposure and HLA in healthy donors. The CDR3 totals 16 residues. The V segment lost 5 bases and the J segment 2 bases; nucleotides outside the gene matches: 8. In germline, CDR1 is LNHDA, CDR2 SQIVND (reference sequence). PCR employed 60 Vbeta and 13 Jbeta primers. Sequenced by immunoSEQ multiplex PCR; TCRdb stores in-frame clones only, minus some. The repertoire has approximately 300,000 clones, over 70% of them found once; the top ten carry about 0.3%. Findings and caveats of the study: The authors considered a cluster of highly shared sequence variants likely to be a sequencing artifact. The study put 150 or so TCR beta chains on its list as cytomegalovirus-associated.

This clonotype was obtained from a girl aged 2 to 10 in good health and CMV-seronegative. The chain carries TRBV19 and TRBJ1-2; 10 nucleotides align to TRBD1. Material for sequencing was PBMCs. CDR3 loop: CASSLFRGQGNYGYTF. For the CDR3, the DNA is TGTGCCAGTAGTTTGTTCCGGGGACAGGGGAACTATGGCTACACCTTC.